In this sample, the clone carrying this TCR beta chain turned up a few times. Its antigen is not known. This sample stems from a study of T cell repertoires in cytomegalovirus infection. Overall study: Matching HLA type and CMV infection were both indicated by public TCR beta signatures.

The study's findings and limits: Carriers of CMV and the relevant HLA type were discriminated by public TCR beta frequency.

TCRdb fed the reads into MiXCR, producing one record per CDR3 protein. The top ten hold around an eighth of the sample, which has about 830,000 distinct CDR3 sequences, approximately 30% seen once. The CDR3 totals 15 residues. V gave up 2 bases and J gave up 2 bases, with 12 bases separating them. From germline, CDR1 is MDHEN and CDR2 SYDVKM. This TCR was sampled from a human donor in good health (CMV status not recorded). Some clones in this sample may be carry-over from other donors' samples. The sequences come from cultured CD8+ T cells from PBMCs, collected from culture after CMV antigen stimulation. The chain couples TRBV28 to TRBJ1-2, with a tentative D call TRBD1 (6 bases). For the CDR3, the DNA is TGTGCCAGCAGTTTAGCCAGGGGATTCAACTATGGCTACACCTTC. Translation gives CASSLARGFNYGYTF.